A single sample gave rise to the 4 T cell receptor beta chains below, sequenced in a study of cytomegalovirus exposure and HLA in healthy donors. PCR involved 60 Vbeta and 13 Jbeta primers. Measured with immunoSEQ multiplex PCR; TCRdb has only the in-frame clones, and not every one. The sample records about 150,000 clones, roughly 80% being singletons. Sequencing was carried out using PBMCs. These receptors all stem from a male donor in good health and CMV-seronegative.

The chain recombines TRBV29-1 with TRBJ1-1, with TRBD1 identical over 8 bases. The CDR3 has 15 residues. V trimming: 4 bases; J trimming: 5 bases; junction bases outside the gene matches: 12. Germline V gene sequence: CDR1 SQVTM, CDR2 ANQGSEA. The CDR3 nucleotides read TGCAGCGTTGGGAAAACCAGACAGGGGAATACTGAAGCTTTCTTT. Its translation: CSVGKTRQGNTEAFF.

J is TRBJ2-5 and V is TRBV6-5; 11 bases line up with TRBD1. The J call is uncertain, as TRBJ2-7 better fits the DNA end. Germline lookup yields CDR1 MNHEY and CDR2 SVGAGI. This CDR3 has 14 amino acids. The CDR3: CASTYGTGGYEQYF. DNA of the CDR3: TGTGCCAGCACCTATGGGACAGGGGGTTACGAGCAGTACTTC.

CDR3 sequence (DNA): TGTGCCAGCAGCTCTCCGGGACAGGGGTGGTCACCCCTCCACTTT. Its translation is CASSSPGQGWSPLHF. The gene calls are TRBV6-5 and TRBJ1-6, with 10 nucleotides matching TRBD1. CDR3 size: 15 residues. The trim removed 6 bases at V and 10 bases at J, leaving 9 bases unmatched. CDR1 MNHEY and CDR2 SVGAGI come from the germline V gene.

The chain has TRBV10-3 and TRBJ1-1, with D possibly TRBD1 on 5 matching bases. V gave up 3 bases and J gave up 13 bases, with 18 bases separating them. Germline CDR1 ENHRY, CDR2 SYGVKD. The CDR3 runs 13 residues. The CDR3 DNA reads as TGTGCCATCAGTGACCGGTTGGGGGGGAAGGTTTTCTTT. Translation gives CAISDRLGGKVFF.